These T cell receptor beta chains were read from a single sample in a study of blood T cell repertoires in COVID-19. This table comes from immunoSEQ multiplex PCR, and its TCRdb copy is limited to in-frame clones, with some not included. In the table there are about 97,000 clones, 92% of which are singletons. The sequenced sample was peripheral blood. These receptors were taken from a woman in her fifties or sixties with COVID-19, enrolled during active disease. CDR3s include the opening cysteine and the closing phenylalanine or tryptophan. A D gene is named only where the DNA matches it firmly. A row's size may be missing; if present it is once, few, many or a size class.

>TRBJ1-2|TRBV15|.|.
CATSRQGFYGYTF
TGTGCCACCAGCAGGCAGGGGTTCTATGGCTACACCTTC
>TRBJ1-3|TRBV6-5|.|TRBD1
CAASRGKSSGNTIYF
TGTGCCGCAAGCAGGGGGAAGAGCTCTGGAAACACCATATATTTT
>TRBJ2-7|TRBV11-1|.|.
CASSLRSSYEQYF
TGTGCCAGCAGCTTAAGGAGCTCCTACGAGCAGTACTTC
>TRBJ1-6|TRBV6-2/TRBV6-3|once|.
CASSYEWRQRGNSPLHF
TGTGCCAGCAGTTACGAGTGGAGGCAAAGAGGTAATTCACCCCTCCACTTT
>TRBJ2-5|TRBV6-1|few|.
CASSEMIGETQYF
TGTGCCAGCAGTGAGATGATCGGGGAGACCCAGTACTTC
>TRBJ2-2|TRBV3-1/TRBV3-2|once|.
CASSQPLYTGELFF
TGTGCCAGCAGCCAACCACTTTACACCGGGGAGCTGTTTTTT
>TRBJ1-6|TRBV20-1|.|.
CSASGVDRNNSPLHF
TGCAGTGCTAGTGGGGTGGACAGAAATAATTCACCCCTCCACTTT
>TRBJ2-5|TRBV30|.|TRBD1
CAWSTGRTGFLETQYF
TGTGCCTGGAGTACGGGCCGGACAGGGTTTTTGGAGACCCAGTACTTC
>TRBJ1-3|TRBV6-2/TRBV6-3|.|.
CASSYSTMLRGSGNTIYF
TGTGCCAGCAGTTACTCGACTATGCTCAGAGGCTCTGGAAACACCATATATTTT
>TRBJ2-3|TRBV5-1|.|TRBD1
CASSLAEDRSTDTQYF
TGCGCCAGCAGCTTGGCGGAGGACAGGAGCACAGATACGCAGTATTTT
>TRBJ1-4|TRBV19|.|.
CASSRTGGINEKLFF
TGTGCCAGTAGTAGGACGGGGGGGATTAACGAAAAACTGTTTTTT
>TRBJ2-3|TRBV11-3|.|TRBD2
CASSLGASGTDTQYF
TGTGCCAGCAGCTTAGGGGCTAGCGGGACAGATACGCAGTATTTT
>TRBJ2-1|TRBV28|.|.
CASSLQDSTYNEQFF
TGTGCCAGCAGTTTGCAGGACAGTACCTACAATGAGCAGTTCTTC
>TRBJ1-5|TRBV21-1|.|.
CASSKEEDRDLYSNQPQHF
TGTGCCAGCAGCAAAGAAGAGGACAGGGACTTATATAGCAATCAGCCCCAGCATTTT
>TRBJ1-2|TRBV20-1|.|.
CSASNDRNYGYTF
TGCAGTGCTAGTAACGACAGAAACTATGGCTACACCTTC
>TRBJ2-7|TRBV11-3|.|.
CASTHRGAGYEQYF
TGTGCCAGCACCCACCGGGGTGCCGGCTACGAGCAGTACTTC
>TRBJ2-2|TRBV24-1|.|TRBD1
CATARQGSGGELFF
TGTGCCACCGCGAGACAGGGCTCGGGCGGGGAGCTGTTTTTT
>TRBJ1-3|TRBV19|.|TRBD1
CASSIPGQRIISGNTIYF
TGTGCCAGTAGTATCCCGGGACAGCGAATCATCTCTGGAAACACCATATATTTT
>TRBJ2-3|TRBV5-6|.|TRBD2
CASSLAAGRGTDTQYF
TGTGCCAGCAGCTTGGCAGCGGGGAGGGGCACAGATACGCAGTATTTT
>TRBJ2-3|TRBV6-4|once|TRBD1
CASSNDRADTQYF
TGTGCCAGCAGTAACGACAGGGCGGATACGCAGTATTTT
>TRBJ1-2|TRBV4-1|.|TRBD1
CASSQAHPSEDRGSRSHF
TGCGCCAGCAGCCAAGCTCATCCTTCCGAAGACAGGGGGTCTAGGAGCCACTTC
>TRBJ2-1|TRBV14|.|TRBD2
CASSQTRGGGNNEQFF
TGTGCCAGCAGCCAGACCCGGGGGGGCGGGAACAATGAGCAGTTCTTC
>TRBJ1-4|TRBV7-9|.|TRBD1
CASSTPTGLLEKLFF
TGTGCCAGCAGCACCCCGACAGGGTTGTTGGAAAAACTGTTTTTT
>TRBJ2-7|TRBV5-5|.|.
CASSLPGTNEQYF
TGTGCCAGCAGCTTGCCAGGGACAAACGAGCAGTACTTC
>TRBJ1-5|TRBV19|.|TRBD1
CASTKSGQGNQPQHF
TGTGCCAGTACCAAATCGGGACAGGGGAATCAGCCCCAGCATTTT
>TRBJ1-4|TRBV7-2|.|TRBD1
CASSHDRGSNEKLFF
TGTGCCAGCAGCCACGACAGGGGATCTAATGAAAAACTGTTTTTT
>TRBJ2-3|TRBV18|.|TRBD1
CASSPSGQGVTDTQYF
TGTGCCAGCTCACCCTCGGGACAGGGAGTCACAGATACGCAGTATTTT
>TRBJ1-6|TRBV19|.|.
CASSVQFWDSPLHF
TGTGCCAGTAGTGTACAGTTCTGGGATTCACCCCTCCACTTT
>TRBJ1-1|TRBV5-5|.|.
CASSLSTGNTEAFF
TGTGCCAGCAGCTTGAGCACAGGGAACACTGAAGCTTTCTTT
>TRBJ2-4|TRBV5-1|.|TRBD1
CASSLDPGGIGAKNIQYF
TGCGCCAGCAGCTTGGACCCAGGGGGAATTGGGGCCAAAAACATTCAGTACTTC
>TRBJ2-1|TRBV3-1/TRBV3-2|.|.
CASSQDFSVGSKVEQFF
TGTGCCAGCAGCCAAGATTTTTCGGTGGGGAGTAAGGTTGAGCAGTTCTTC
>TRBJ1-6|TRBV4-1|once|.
CASSQGVATRDSPLHF
TGCGCCAGCAGCCAAGGGGTAGCAACGCGGGATTCACCCCTCCACTTT
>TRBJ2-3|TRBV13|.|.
CASSSGSSTDTQYF
TGTGCCAGCAGCTCGGGTAGTTCCACAGATACGCAGTATTTT
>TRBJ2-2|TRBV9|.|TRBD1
CASSPSRTGANTGELFF
TGTGCCAGCAGCCCTTCACGGACAGGAGCGAACACCGGGGAGCTGTTTTTT
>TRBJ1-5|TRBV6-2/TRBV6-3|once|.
CASSIWGGNQPQHF
TGTGCCAGCAGTATTTGGGGGGGCAATCAGCCCCAGCATTTT
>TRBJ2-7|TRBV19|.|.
CASSIGAPYEQYF
TGTGCCAGTAGTATAGGGGCCCCCTACGAGCAGTACTTC
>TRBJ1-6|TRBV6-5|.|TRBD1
CASSYSGTGKSSPLHF
TGTGCCAGCAGTTACTCGGGGACAGGGAAAAGTTCACCCCTCCACTTT